Following are 30 T cell receptor beta chains from one sample sequenced in a study of shared clonotypes between healthy human individuals. Assay: immunoSEQ multiplex PCR; the TCRdb copy retains only in-frame clones and omits some. This sample has about 1.5 million clones, with around 97% found just once. Sequenced material: naive CD4+ T cells sorted from blood. Indicated subset: CD45RA+ positively selected. These receptors came from a man younger than 40 in good health.

V gene TRBV12-2 combines with J gene TRBJ2-3; the D call of TRBD2 is as the table states it, not checked on the DNA. TRBV12-2 is noted as a pseudogene. This CDR3 is 15 amino acids long. The CDR3 spells CASWPSGRGTDTQYF. The CDR3 DNA is TGTGCAAGTTGGCCCTCGGGGAGGGGCACAGATACGCAGTATTTT.

This chain links TRBV10-2 with TRBJ2-3; D is uncertain. Per germline, CDR1 WSHSY and CDR2 SAAADI. The CDR3 runs to 13 residues. V gave up 2 bases and J gave up 6 bases, with 9 bases separating them. The CDR3 sequence: CASSERALDTQYF. The CDR3 bases are TGCGCCAGCAGTGAGAGGGCCCTTGATACGCAGTATTTT.

The J gene is TRBJ2-2, the V gene TRBV11-2; perhaps D is TRBD1 or TRBD2 (5 bases each). Germline V CDR1 and CDR2: SGHAT, FQNNGV. Trimming left V 5 bases short and J 3 bases short, with 13 bases between. This CDR3 spans 15 amino acids. CDR3 coding DNA: TGTGCCAGCAGCAACTGGGACCAGTACACCGGGGAGCTGTTTTTT. It translates to CASSNWDQYTGELFF. Filled out from reference TRBV11-2 and TRBJ2-2, the complete variable domain reads EAGVAQSPRYKIIEKRQSVAFWCNPISGHATLYWYQQILGQGPKLLIQFQNNGVVDDSQLPKDRFSAERLKGVDSTLKIQPAKLEDSAVYLCASSNWDQYTGELFFGEGSRLTVL.

A word on this clone: Other DNA sequences in the same sample also yield this CDR3. The rearrangement uses TRBV18 and TRBJ2-5; the D is unclear. Germline CDR1 and CDR2: KGHSH and LQKENI. V was clipped by 2 bases and J by 4 bases, with 8 bases between them. The CDR3 covers 13 residues. The CDR3 DNA reads TGTGCCAGCTCACCAGCTAGTTCAGAGACCCAGTACTTC. Amino acids: CASSPASSETQYF.

The chain uses TRBV7-2 and TRBJ1-2, with D unclear. The ends were cut back, 7 bases at V and 3 bases at J, with 9 bases in the middle. Germline-derived CDR1 and CDR2 are SGHTA and FQGNSA. The CDR3 is made up of 12 amino acids. Here the CDR3 reads CASTRWDYGYTF. For the CDR3, the DNA is TGTGCCAGCACAAGATGGGACTATGGCTACACCTTC.

J is TRBJ2-2 and V is TRBV7-8, with TRBD1 as a possible D gene (5 bases). The ends were cut back, 1 base at V and 0 bases at J, with 12 bases in the middle. The CDR3 totals 17 residues. Looked up from germline, CDR1 is SGHVS and CDR2 is FQNEAQ. In nucleotides, the CDR3 is TGTGCCAGCAGCTTAGTTGTGGCAGGGTCGAACACCGGGGAGCTGTTTTTT. It translates to CASSLVVAGSNTGELFF.

The chain carries TRBV9 and TRBJ2-1, with D uncertain. V lost 0 bases and J lost 8, with 12 bases in between. Looked up from germline, CDR1 is SGDLS and CDR2 is YYNGEE. The CDR3 is made up of 14 amino acids. In nucleotides, the CDR3 is TGTGCCAGCAGCGTAGATCTGGAGTTCCATGAGCAGTTCTTC. As protein: CASSVDLEFHEQFF. Full variable domain (rest looked up from reference TRBV9 and TRBJ2-1): DSGVTQTPKHLITATGQRVTLRCSPRSGDLSVYWYQQSLDQGLQFLIQYYNGEERAKGNILERFSAQQFPDLHSELNLSSLELGDSALYFCASSVDLEFHEQFFGPGTRLTVL.

V usage is TRBV18 and J usage is TRBJ1-1; D possibly corresponds to TRBD1 (5 bases). Trimming left V 2 bases short and J 5 bases short, with 6 bases between. Germline V gives CDR1 KGHSH, CDR2 LQKENI. The CDR3 consists of 12 residues. The CDR3 DNA reads TGTGCCAGCTCACCATCAGGGACTGAAGCTTTCTTT. It yields the protein CASSPSGTEAFF.

The chain has TRBV19 and TRBJ2-3; no clear D gene. This CDR3 contains 16 residues. Germline values: CDR1 LNHDA, CDR2 SQIVND (reference sequence). Trimming pared 3 bases from V and 3 bases from J, leaving 16 bases between. The DNA for the CDR3 is TGTGCCAGTAGTATCCTTGCAGGTGGGGAAACAGATACGCAGTATTTT. Its translation is CASSILAGGETDTQYF.

V gene TRBV18 combines with J gene TRBJ2-5, with 8 positions matching TRBD1. The trim removed 4 bases at V and 5 bases at J, leaving 12 bases unmatched. The CDR3 sequence is 16 residues long. The V gene's germline CDR1 is KGHSH and CDR2 LQKENI. Written as DNA, the CDR3 is TGTGCCAGCTCACGGATTGACGCAGGGGGCCCGGAGACCCAGTACTTC. Amino acid sequence: CASSRIDAGGPETQYF.

Points on this clone: An end of the junction differs from the germline gene, which may be a read error. The chain carries TRBV7-2 and TRBJ2-5; a possible D gene is TRBD1 (7 bases). Looked up from germline, CDR1 is SGHTA and CDR2 is FQGNSA. This CDR3 is built from 15 residues. CDR3 in DNA: TGTGCCAGCAGATTAGCGGCGACAGGGCAAGAGACCCAGTACTTC. It codes for CASRLAATGQETQYF.

In its sample, this clone was seen once. This chain connects TRBV7-3 to TRBJ2-7, with 14 bases that match TRBD2. The CDR3 length is 15 residues. Germline V gives CDR1 SGHTA, CDR2 FQGTGA. V was clipped by 8 bases and J by 3 bases; unmatched bases: 6. The CDR3 spells CASGLAGGGNYEQYF. CDR3 nucleotide sequence: TGTGCCAGCGGACTAGCGGGAGGAGGCAACTACGAGCAGTACTTC.

This clone occurred once. This chain connects TRBV28 to TRBJ2-5; possible D gene TRBD2, 6 bases. From germline, CDR1 is MDHEN and CDR2 SYDVKM. V was clipped by 6 bases and J by 0 bases, with 14 bases between them. CDR3 length: 15 amino acids. The CDR3 sequence: CASRGDLAYQETQYF. DNA for the CDR3: TGTGCCAGCAGAGGGGACCTAGCGTACCAAGAGACCCAGTACTTC.

The CDR3 loop reads CASSQRDRGPNYGYTF. CDR3 nucleotides: TGTGCCAGCAGTCAGAGGGACAGGGGGCCCAACTATGGCTACACCTTC. This chain links TRBV7-6 with TRBJ1-2; 12 bases agree with TRBD1. CDR3 size: 16 residues. Trimming at V came to 6 bases and at J to 2 bases, leaving 7 bases not matched to a gene. The germline gives CDR1 SGHVS, CDR2 FNYEAQ.

V and J are TRBV7-9 and TRBJ2-3; D unclear. Germline V gene sequence: CDR1 SEHNR, CDR2 FQNEAQ (reference sequence). The CDR3 runs to 16 residues. Trimming pared 1 base from V and 0 bases from J, leaving 11 bases between. This chain's CDR3 is CASSLGRAASTDTQYF. The CDR3 DNA reads as TGTGCCAGCAGCTTAGGTAGGGCGGCTAGCACAGATACGCAGTATTTT.

V gene TRBV6-5 combines with J gene TRBJ1-5; tentative D call: TRBD1 (6 bases). V was trimmed by 5 bases and J by 0 bases, leaving 11 bases between them. Looked up from germline, CDR1 is MNHEY and CDR2 is SVGAGI. This CDR3 comprises 15 residues. CDR3 sequence: CASSRDIYSNQPQHF. The CDR3 nucleotides are TGTGCCAGCAGTCGGGACATTTATAGCAATCAGCCCCAGCATTTT.

The chain links TRBV18 to TRBJ2-7, with D possibly matching TRBD2 (5 bases). The CDR3 covers 13 residues. V shed 2 bases and J shed 2 bases, with 7 bases lying between them. Germline V gene data show CDR1 as KGHSH and CDR2 as LQKENI. The CDR3 loop reads CASSPNGAYEQYF. CDR3 DNA sequence: TGTGCCAGCTCACCAAACGGGGCCTACGAGCAGTACTTC.

V and J are TRBV7-3 and TRBJ2-1; TRBD1 aligns across 9 bases. The V gene's germline CDR1 is SGHTA and CDR2 FQGTGA. The CDR3 has 15 amino acids. V gave up 5 bases and J gave up 6 bases; unmatched junction bases: 8. DNA of the CDR3: TGTGCCAGCAGCCCCACAGGGGGCATTGGCAATGAGCAGTTCTTC. Translation gives CASSPTGGIGNEQFF.

The chain joins TRBV7-6 to TRBJ1-2, with no clear D. This CDR3 contains 15 residues. With 1 base removed from V and 0 bases from J, the gap between germline ends came to 9 bases. Germline V gene data show CDR1 as SGHVS and CDR2 as FNYEAQ. DNA for the CDR3: TGTGCCAGCAGCTTAGGATCAGACCCTAACTATGGCTACACCTTC. This encodes CASSLGSDPNYGYTF. Full variable domain (remainder filled in from reference TRBV7-6 and TRBJ1-2): GAGVSQSPRYKVTKRGQDVALRCDPISGHVSLYWYRQALGQGPEFLTYFNYEAQQDKSGLPNDRFSAERPEGSISTLTIQRTEQRDSAMYRCASSLGSDPNYGYTFGSGTRLTVV.

V usage is TRBV19 and J usage is TRBJ2-1; no clear D gene. CDR3 size: 10 residues. In germline, CDR1 is LNHDA, CDR2 SQIVND (reference sequence). V was cut by 7 bases and J by 7 bases, with 5 bases left in between. The CDR3 DNA sequence: TGTGCCAGTATTACAAATGAGCAGTTCTTC. Amino acids: CASITNEQFF. The full variable domain, its missing parts supplied by reference TRBV19 and TRBJ2-1, is DGGITQSPKYLFRKEGQNVTLSCEQNLNHDAMYWYRQDPGQGLRLIYYSQIVNDFQKGDIAEGYSVSREKKESFPLTVTSAQKNPTAFYLCASITNEQFFGPGTRLTVL.

The gene calls are TRBV6-5 and TRBJ2-7; no clear D gene. The CDR3 is 12 residues long. V shed 10 bases and J shed 6 bases, with 16 bases lying between them. Germline lookup yields CDR1 MNHEY and CDR2 SVGAGI. CDR3 loop: CATFFGYGEQYF. The CDR3 DNA sequence: TGTGCCACCTTCTTCGGGTATGGCGAGCAGTACTTC.

The chain is built from TRBV7-3 and TRBJ2-1; D remains unclear. The CDR3 totals 13 residues. The V and J ends lost 5 bases and 7 bases respectively, with 12 bases between them. Germline loops: CDR1 SGHTA, CDR2 FQGTGA. The CDR3 nucleotides are TGTGCCAGCAGCATCATGACGGATAATGAGCAGTTCTTC. Its protein is CASSIMTDNEQFF.

The chain links TRBV9 to TRBJ2-5, with D tentatively TRBD1 (6 bases). Trimming removed 4 bases at V and 5 bases at J, with 21 bases between. The CDR3 has 16 amino acids. Germline V CDR1 and CDR2: SGDLS, YYNGEE. CDR3: CASSQGGVTDLETQYF. CDR3 sequence (DNA): TGTGCCAGCAGCCAAGGGGGAGTTACCGATTTGGAGACCCAGTACTTC. The variable domain in full, with the rest retrieved from reference TRBV9 and TRBJ2-5, is DSGVTQTPKHLITATGQRVTLRCSPRSGDLSVYWYQQSLDQGLQFLIQYYNGEERAKGNILERFSAQQFPDLHSELNLSSLELGDSALYFCASSQGGVTDLETQYFGPGTRLLVL.

The V and J genes are TRBV21-1 and TRBJ2-2; TRBD1 was called by the table and not checked on the DNA. TRBV21-1 is noted as a pseudogene. The CDR3 is 15 residues long. The CDR3 coding sequence is TGTGCCAGCAGCACTTCCCACAGGGAAACCGGGGAGCTGTTTTTT. Its protein is CASSTSHRETGELFF.

V gene TRBV19 combines with J gene TRBJ2-5, with D perhaps TRBD2 (6 bases). Germline assignment: CDR1 LNHDA and CDR2 SQIVND (reference sequence). V was pared by 10 bases and J by 3 bases, with 15 bases between. CDR3 length: 13 residues. Written as DNA, the CDR3 is TGTGCCACCCGGACGGGGGTCAAAGAGACCCAGTACTTC. Protein: CATRTGVKETQYF.

The count of this clone is one. Other DNA sequences in this specimen translate into the identical CDR3. The rearrangement links TRBV18 to TRBJ2-1; D is ambiguous. Per the germline V gene, CDR1 is KGHSH and CDR2 is LQKENI. Trimming shortened V by 0 bases and J by 4 bases, and 7 bases separated the two germline ends. The CDR3 loop spans 14 amino acids. The CDR3 here is CASSPPVQYNEQFF. The CDR3 DNA sequence: TGTGCCAGCTCACCACCGGTCCAGTACAATGAGCAGTTCTTC.

The chain employs TRBV7-3 and TRBJ2-3; 9 nucleotides line up with TRBD2. The germline V gene encodes CDR1 SGHTA and CDR2 FQGTGA. The CDR3 loop spans 13 amino acids. V shed 8 bases, J shed 4 bases, and the junction held 4 bases outside the gene matches. This CDR3 reads CASAAGGADTQYF. CDR3 sequence (DNA): TGTGCCAGCGCAGCGGGAGGAGCAGATACGCAGTATTTT.

Regarding this clone: The same CDR3 is also encoded by other DNA sequences in this sample. This rearrangement joins TRBV5-1 to TRBJ2-5, with TRBD1 matching over 10 bases. This CDR3 region has 15 residues. Germline V gene lookup returns CDR1 SGHRS and CDR2 YFSETQ. With V trimmed by 0 bases and J by 5 bases, 4 bases remained unmatched. Here the CDR3 DNA reads TGCGCCAGCAGCTTGGGACAGGGGGCCAGGGAGACCCAGTACTTC. Protein sequence: CASSLGQGARETQYF. The variable domain in full, completed from reference TRBV5-1 and TRBJ2-5, reads KAGVTQTPRYLIKTRGQQVTLSCSPISGHRSVSWYQQTPGQGLQFLFEYFSETQRNKGNFPGRFSGRQFSNSRSEMNVSTLELGDSALYLCASSLGQGARETQYFGPGTRLLVL.

The V call is TRBV9, the J call TRBJ2-3; unclear D gene. The CDR3 totals 14 residues. The ends were cut back, 7 bases at V and 1 base at J, with 13 bases in the middle. Per germline, CDR1 SGDLS and CDR2 YYNGEE. Written as DNA, the CDR3 is TGTGCCAGCTCAGTGAAGGCGGGCACAGATACGCAGTATTTT. Translating gives CASSVKAGTDTQYF.

Concerning this clone itself: This CDR3 is also generated by other DNA sequences in the sample. This chain uses TRBV30 with TRBJ2-5; 8 positions match TRBD1. The CDR3 is 14 residues long. Germline V CDR1 and CDR2: GTSNPN, SVGIG (reference sequence). Trimming took 3 bases from V and 5 from J; bases not matched to a gene: 8. CDR3 sequence reads: CAWSPGQGGETQYF. For the CDR3, the DNA is TGTGCCTGGAGCCCCGGACAGGGTGGGGAGACCCAGTACTTC. Complete variable domain (other parts from reference TRBV30 and TRBJ2-5): SQTIHQWPATLVQPVGSPLSLECTVEGTSNPNLYWYRQAAGRGLQLLFYSVGIGQISSEVPQNLSASRPQDRQFILSSKKLLLSDSGFYLCAWSPGQGGETQYFGPGTRLLVL.